The T cell receptor beta chain described here comes from a study of blood T cells in healthy people across ages (dated by TCRdb to about 2015). For the study in its entirety: In model experiments, roughly one uniquely barcoded TCR beta cDNA molecule per two T cells was captured by template switching. To track age-related changes in TCR beta repertoire diversity, the study relied on deep sequencing normalized with unique cDNA molecular identifiers. The donors were divided into four age groups: young (average 16 years), middle-aged (approximately 41), aged (roughly 60) and long-lived (about 80). To avoid experimental bias, donors of different ages were spread randomly across the sequencing lanes. Using the same blood draw, the study looked at two additional independent replicas of 1 million unique cDNA reads for two donors, one aged 18 to 30 and the other aged 80 or older.

This clonotype came up many times. Its recognized antigen is unknown. No base qualities exist here, and no much larger clone lies one base off it. Libraries came from 5' RACE. Sequencing was performed on an Illumina HiSeq 2500. A second about 7 to 11 cycle PCR used a sample-barcoded 5' primer and a J-beta primer mix. A template-switch 5' adaptor carrying 12 random nucleotides introduced a unique molecular identifier onto each TCR beta cDNA molecule. Each sample yielded at least 2.5 million CDR3-containing paired-end reads. All of the RNA was converted into first-strand cDNA using the Mint cDNA synthesis kit, with a TRBC-specific oligonucleotide serving as the primer. Following uracil-DNA glycosylase treatment, all cDNA underwent a first 18-cycle PCR with the universal primers M1SS and BC2_uni_R. The original pipeline was this. For normalization, 1 million high-quality reads, each with a distinct molecular identifier, were randomly selected from each sample. Instead of being binned into consensus sequences, reads with shared molecular identifiers were discarded. MiTCR, with a Q25 quality threshold and the strictest error-elimination algorithm, was used for CDR3 identification, clonotype clustering and error correction. A nonparametric unseen species model using Euler transformation provided a lower-bound estimate of total TCR beta diversity. TCRdb handled the public reads itself, with Q25 trimming in fastp and clone calling in MiXCR, and kept productive beta chains. Duplicate CDR3 protein sequences are folded into a single record with the most common DNA and genes. The V and J calls, along with clone size, are taken from TCRdb and not from the paper's own processing. This sample lists approximately 810,000 distinct CDR3 sequences; under 35% were detected once. Roughly 17% of the sample is taken by the ten largest.

General findings and caveats noted by the study authors: Bulk unsorted PBMC profiling prevented conclusive comparison of naive and antigen-experienced compartments. Estimates of total diversity based on one million sequenced T cells were considered lower bounds and underestimates. Compared with the aged group, more naive CD4+ T cells, fewer expanded clones and increased TCR diversity were shown by the long-lived group, suggesting age selection. Observed TCR beta diversity correlated strongly with the percentage of naive T cells measured by flow cytometry. Because donor CMV infection status was unknown, age-related changes in expanded clonotypes were potentially confounded. Observed TCR beta diversity per million T cells fell roughly linearly with age, and a significant reduction was already apparent by age roughly 40.

CDR1 and CDR2, looked up from the germline V gene, are SGHVS and FNYEAQ. Clipping removes 5 bases from V and 5 bases from J, with 12 as the unmatched junction base count. From cysteine to phenylalanine, the CDR3 is 16 amino acids long. Here the CDR3 DNA is all that survives: 48 bases in frame from base 1. Donors were 40 or so systemically healthy Caucasian individuals from Russia aged roughly 6 to 100 years. Each donor gave about 9.7 milliliters of peripheral blood, drawn into EDTA-treated Vacutainer tubes. Ficoll-Paque density-gradient centrifugation was used to isolate PBMCs, with at least 7 million per sample. Trizol reagent was used to extract total RNA from the PBMCs, yielding at least 6 micrograms per sample. For every donor, an aliquot of PBMCs went through flow cytometry to measure the percentages of naive CD45RAhigh/CD27high T cells.

The chain joins TRBV7-6 to TRBJ2-3; a stretch of 8 junction bases matches TRBD1. Input material: blood. This clonotype was obtained from an elderly woman in good health. CDR3 region: CASSPRTGYGGDTQYF. The DNA sequence is TGTGCCAGCAGCCCACGGACAGGGTACGGAGGAGATACGCAGTATTTT. Joined to the reference TRBV7-6 and TRBJ2-3 proteins, this CDR3 gives the full variable domain: GAGVSQSPRYKVTKRGQDVALRCDPISGHVSLYWYRQALGQGPEFLTYFNYEAQQDKSGLPNDRFSAERPEGSISTLTIQRTEQRDSAMYRCASSPRTGYGGDTQYFGPGTRLTVL.